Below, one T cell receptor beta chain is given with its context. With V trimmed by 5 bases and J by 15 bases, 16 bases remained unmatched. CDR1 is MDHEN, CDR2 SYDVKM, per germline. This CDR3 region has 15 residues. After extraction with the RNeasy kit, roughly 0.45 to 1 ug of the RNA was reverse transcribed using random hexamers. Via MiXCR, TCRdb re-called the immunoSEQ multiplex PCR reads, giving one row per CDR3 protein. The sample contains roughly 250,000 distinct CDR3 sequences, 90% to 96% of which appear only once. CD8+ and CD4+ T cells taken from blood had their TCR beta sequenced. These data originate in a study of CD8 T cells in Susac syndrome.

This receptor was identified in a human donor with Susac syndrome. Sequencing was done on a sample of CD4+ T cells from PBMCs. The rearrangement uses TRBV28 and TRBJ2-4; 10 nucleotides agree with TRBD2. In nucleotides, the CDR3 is TGTGCCAGCAGTCTCAGCGGGAGGGCAACAATGTTCCTGTACTTC. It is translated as CASSLSGRATMFLYF.